One T cell receptor (beta chain) is described in this entry. This clonotype showed up just a few times. There is no known antigen for this receptor. Per-base qualities were not stored, and no clone one base away is much larger. Ficoll-Paque density gradient centrifugation was used to isolate PBMCs. Sequenced using an Illumina NovaSeq 6000. Using 5'RACE with constant-segment primers, TCRalpha and TCRbeta cDNA libraries were constructed, with sample barcodes and unique molecular identifiers added in the process. Trizol reagent was used to extract RNA from every sample. Libraries were amplified in two PCR steps, with a second sample barcode and Illumina TruSeq adapters added in the second step. Sequencing of libraries was performed on an Illumina NovaSeq with 2 x 150 bp paired-end reads. The published analysis was carried out like this. Reads were demultiplexed and collapsed into UMI-guided consensus sequences with migec v1.2.7. Using mixcr v2.1.11, UMI consensuses were aligned to TRA and TRB V and J templates and then assembled into clonotypes. A clonotype was counted as expanded or contracted only if both edgeR and NoisET called the change significant, with noise models trained on biological replicates. edgeR calls used a false discovery rate-adjusted p below 0.01 and a log2 fold-change threshold of 1. As an exploratory analysis of dynamics, max-normalized trajectories of the 1000 most abundant clonotypes were examined with PCA combined with hierarchical clustering. The CD4 or CD8 phenotype of responding clones was assigned using the separately sequenced CD4+ and CD8+ repertoires. TCRdb passed the public sequencing reads through fastp at Q25 and MiXCR, retaining productive beta sequences. Rows with a matching CDR3 protein are joined into one entry that keeps the most common DNA and genes. What appears here as the V and J calls and clone size reflects TCRdb's work, not the paper's. The sample contains roughly 130,000 distinct CDR3 sequences, about 6.5% of them found a single time. Around 2% of the sample is taken by the ten largest.

The sample belongs to a study of T-cell memory formation after mild COVID-19 (dated by TCRdb to the early 2020s). About the study as a whole: TCR sequence clusters from the two donors were largely donor specific. Two young, previously healthy adult volunteers made up the cohort, one male and one female. In a couple of donors, T-cell clones that expanded and contracted after mild COVID-19 were tracked by sequencing TCRalpha and TCRbeta repertoires over time.

Beyond this particular receptor, the publication reports: The study included only a couple of mild cases, and larger cohorts that include severe cases with pre-infection samples were judged to be necessary. The second-wave clones that peaked on day 37 were not confirmed to be SARS-CoV-2 specific. Contracting CD4+ clones were found mainly in CM and EM memory subsets, while CD8+ clones were enriched in EMRA. Clones contracting from day 15 to 85 had balanced CD4/CD8 phenotypes, while a second wave expanding from day 15 to 37 was biased towards CD4+. Some responding clones were found in pre-infection memory, which suggests that pre-existing cross-reactive memory T cells took part in the SARS-CoV-2 response.

This receptor was identified in an adult woman who had mild COVID-19 (a few samples of this study predate the infection). The sample titles of this study are shuffled in the database, so cell type and time point are left out; the donor was told from shared clones. What was sequenced was PBMCs or a T cell subset sorted from them (not recorded which).

The sequenced DNA: TGTGCCAGCAGTTACCGGCAGAGGCCCGCGAGTGATAATTTTTCACCCCTCCACTTT. Translated, it reads CASSYRQRPASDNFSPLHF. The sequence links TRBV6-6 to TRBJ1-6, with no confident D gene call. CDR1 and CDR2 were assigned from the germline V gene (reference sequence) as MNHNY and SVGAGI. From its cysteine to its phenylalanine, the CDR3 spans 19 amino acids. Only the CDR3 region is kept as DNA, spanning 57 bases read in frame from base 1. V is pared back by 2 bases and J by 9 bases, with 26 bases lying between the germline termini.